What follows are 18 T cell receptor beta chains derived from one specimen sequenced in a study of early T cells in non-severe SARS-CoV-2 infection. TCRdb independently ran MiXCR on the 5' RACE reads; one entry per CDR3 protein. This sample has 54,000 or so distinct CDR3 sequences, with roughly 5.3% found just once. The source material was whole blood. These receptors all stem from an adult who was a healthcare worker with PCR-confirmed SARS-CoV-2 infection or an uninfected control (not recorded which).

For this clonotype: It may be a read error: a sequence one base away is much more abundant. V and J are TRBV6-1 and TRBJ2-3; a possible D gene is TRBD1 (6 bases). The ends were cut back, 2 bases at V and 5 bases at J, with 11 bases in the middle. Germline V gene data show CDR1 as MNHNS and CDR2 as SASEGT. This CDR3 spans 14 amino acids. The CDR3 loop is CASSEMVRGDTQYF. The DNA of the CDR3 is TGTGCCAGCAGTGAAATGGTCAGGGGAGATACGCAGTATTTT.

This clonotype was found many times. The chain joins TRBV3-1 to TRBJ2-6, with TRBD2 matching over 7 bases. CDR1 is LGHDT and CDR2 is YNNKEL in the germline V gene (reference sequence). J was trimmed by 0 bases and V by 0 bases; bases with no gene match: 8. CDR3 length equals 19 residues. The CDR3 sequence: CASSQEWLAVPSGANVLTF. The CDR3 DNA is TGTGCCAGCAGCCAAGAGTGGCTAGCGGTACCCTCTGGGGCCAACGTCCTGACTTTC.

The chain is built from TRBV7-9 and TRBJ2-7, with TRBD2 matching over 7 bases. Per germline, CDR1 SEHNR and CDR2 FQNEAQ (reference sequence). V lost 5 bases to trimming and J lost 3 bases; unmatched junction nucleotides: 7. The CDR3 length is 14 residues. CDR3 protein: CASSHSGVSYEQYF. CDR3 DNA sequence: TGTGCCAGCAGCCACAGCGGGGTGAGCTACGAGCAGTACTTC.

Many counts were recorded for this clonotype. This chain links TRBV6-2 or TRBV6-3 with TRBJ1-1; 7 positions agree with TRBD1. V lost 5 bases and J lost 1; bases outside the gene matches: 4. CDR1 is MNHEY, CDR2 SVGEGT, per germline. The CDR3 runs 14 residues. CDR3 sequence: CASSPGTANTEAFF. The DNA for the CDR3 is TGTGCCAGCAGTCCCGGGACAGCGAACACTGAAGCTTTCTTT.

This clonotype was found many times. J is TRBJ1-1 and V is TRBV20-1; D ambiguous. Germline V gene lookup returns CDR1 DFQATT and CDR2 SNEGSKA (reference sequence). The CDR3 extends over 15 amino acids. V lost 0 bases, J lost 6 bases, and 17 bases lay in between. CDR3 nucleotides: TGCAGTGCTAGAGAGGGATCCCGGGGAGGCGCTGAAGCTTTCTTT. Translated, it gives CSAREGSRGGAEAFF.

The chain uses TRBV7-6 and TRBJ2-5; 8 bases are a match to TRBD1. CDR1 and CDR2 from the germline V gene are SGHVS and FNYEAQ. The J segment lost 5 bases and the V segment lost 5 bases, leaving 7 bases of the junction unmatched. The CDR3 extends over 14 amino acids. The CDR3 DNA is TGTGCCAGCAGCGTCACAGGGGGTAGGGAGACCCAGTACTTC. Translating it yields CASSVTGGRETQYF. Drawing the rest from reference TRBV7-6 and TRBJ2-5, the complete variable domain is GAGVSQSPRYKVTKRGQDVALRCDPISGHVSLYWYRQALGQGPEFLTYFNYEAQQDKSGLPNDRFSAERPEGSISTLTIQRTEQRDSAMYRCASSVTGGRETQYFGPGTRLLVL.

In its sample, this clonotype was seen many times. The CDR3 spells CSARSGDPNQPQHF. DNA for the CDR3: TGCAGTGCTAGATCGGGGGACCCCAATCAGCCCCAGCATTTT. V gene TRBV20-1 combines with J gene TRBJ1-5, with a possible D match to TRBD1 (5 bases). The CDR3 runs 14 residues. CDR1 and CDR2 (germline): DFQATT, SNEGSKA (reference sequence). Trimming shortened V by 2 bases and J by 3 bases, and 11 bases separated the two germline ends.

For this clonotype: This sequence may be a read error, since a much larger clone differs from it by one base. This chain uses TRBV6-6 with TRBJ1-1; D is ambiguous. This CDR3 comprises 14 residues. Germline loops: CDR1 MNHNY, CDR2 SVGAGI (reference sequence). CDR3 bases: TGTTCCAGCAGTTACAGCCGAGGGAACACTGAAGCTTTCTTT. Translating gives CSSSYSRGNTEAFF.

This clonotype was detected many times. The chain recombines TRBV5-6 with TRBJ2-5; D remains ambiguous. Germline V gives CDR1 SGHDT, CDR2 YYEEEE. Trimming took 2 bases from V and 5 from J, leaving 7 bases between them. The CDR3 extends over 12 amino acids. The CDR3 nucleotides are TGTGCCAGCAGCTTCGAGAGGGAGACCCAGTACTTC. This sequence encodes CASSFERETQYF.

This clonotype has ten or more counts. The junction departs from the called germline gene at one end, perhaps through a read error. The CDR3 spells CASSLLADTFSGDF. CDR3 nucleotide sequence: TGCGCCAGCAGCTTGCTAGCGGATACCTTCTCGGGGGACTTC. The chain combines TRBV5-1 with TRBJ2-4; 7 nucleotides line up with TRBD2. Germline V gives CDR1 SGHRS, CDR2 YFSETQ. The CDR3 length is 14 residues.

This chain connects TRBV21-1 to TRBJ2-5; the table's D gene call, TRBD1, was not cross checked with the DNA. TRBV21-1 is deemed a pseudogene. This CDR3 region has 20 residues. The CDR3 loop reads CASSKCVARCPGRPKETQYF. Here the CDR3 DNA reads TGTGCCAGCAGCAAATGCGTGGCCCGATGCCCGGGACGGCCTAAAGAGACCCAGTACTTC.

This clonotype was observed a handful of times. The chain carries TRBV27 and TRBJ1-1; 11 bases line up with TRBD1. CDR3 size: 15 residues. The germline gives CDR1 MNHEY, CDR2 SMNVEV (reference sequence). The junction had 9 bases not matched to a gene; V was cut back by 5 bases and J by 7 bases. The CDR3 DNA follows: TGTGCCAGCAGTCGGGACAGGGGGAAGGGTATTGAAGCTTTCTTT. This encodes CASSRDRGKGIEAFF.

The rearrangement links TRBV30 to TRBJ1-1; TRBD1 might be the D (5 bases). Germline CDR1 GTSNPN, CDR2 SVGIG (reference sequence). Trimming pared 2 bases from V and 0 bases from J, leaving 13 bases between. The CDR3 has 15 amino acids. CDR3 protein: CAWSTARVMNTEAFF. DNA of the CDR3: TGTGCCTGGAGTACCGCCAGGGTAATGAACACTGAAGCTTTCTTT.

The V call is TRBV6-6, the J call TRBJ1-1; 9 bases fit TRBD1. Per germline, CDR1 MNHNY and CDR2 SVGAGI (reference sequence). CDR3 length: 14 residues. V lost 6 bases and J lost 5; bases outside the gene matches: 7. CDR3 protein: CASSRGQGGTEAFF. CDR3 DNA: TGTGCCAGCAGCAGGGGACAGGGAGGGACTGAAGCTTTCTTT.

This clonotype showed up many times. The gene calls are TRBV7-9 and TRBJ1-2; possible D gene TRBD1, 5 bases. The germline V and J ends were trimmed by 7 bases and 4 bases, with 16 bases remaining between them. Germline V lookup: CDR1 SEHNR, CDR2 FQNEAQ (reference sequence). CDR3 length equals 14 residues. CDR3 sequence reads: CASISSQGFYGYTF. Here the CDR3 DNA reads TGTGCCAGCATCTCTAGCCAGGGTTTCTATGGCTACACCTTC.

Many counts were recorded for this clonotype. The chain uses TRBV5-6 and TRBJ1-1; the D is unclear. Germline lookup yields CDR1 SGHDT and CDR2 YYEEEE. The CDR3 is 12 residues long. The V end lost 4 bases, the J end lost 11 bases, and 15 bases lay between the germline ends. The CDR3 protein is CASSRMDVTAFF. The CDR3 nucleotides read TGTGCCAGCAGCCGGATGGACGTAACGGCTTTCTTT. Variable domain in full (rest from reference TRBV5-6 and TRBJ1-1): DAGVTQSPTHLIKTRGQQVTLRCSPKSGHDTVSWYQQALGQGPQFIFQYYEEEERQRGNFPDRFSGHQFPNYSSELNVNALLLGDSALYLCASSRMDVTAFFGQGTRLTVV.

This clonotype was detected ten times or more. The V call is TRBV15, the J call TRBJ2-3; D perhaps matches TRBD1 (5 bases). CDR1 and CDR2 (germline): LNHNV, YYDKDF (reference sequence). This CDR3 is built from 14 residues. The germline V and J ends were trimmed by 5 bases and 2 bases, with 11 bases remaining between them. The CDR3 bases are TGTGCCACCAGCTTAGGCAGGGCCACAGATACGCAGTATTTT. Encoded protein: CATSLGRATDTQYF. The full variable domain, with the rest looked up from reference TRBV15 and TRBJ2-3, is DAMVIQNPRYQVTQFGKPVTLSCSQTLNHNVMYWYQQKSSQAPKLLFHYYDKDFNNEADTPDNFQSRRPNTSFCFLDIRSPGLGDTAMYLCATSLGRATDTQYFGPGTRLTVL.

This clonotype was seen many times. The rearrangement links TRBV4-1 to TRBJ1-2; D is uncertain. Trimming removed 0 bases at V and 6 bases at J, with 14 bases between. The germline gives CDR1 MGHRA, CDR2 YSYEKL. This CDR3 region has 15 residues. CDR3 in amino acids: CASSQDPGYGDGYTF. As DNA, the CDR3 is TGCGCCAGCAGCCAAGATCCGGGATACGGTGATGGCTACACCTTC.